The entry below describes one T cell receptor (beta chain). RNA transcripts yielded amplified TCR beta CDR3 regions. The HTBI primer set was used in a first-round RT-PCR of the TCR CDR3. From the multiplex PCR reads, TCRdb called clonotypes with MiXCR, one entry per CDR3 protein. This sample has about 130,000 distinct CDR3 sequences; approximately 20% occur once, and the top ten carry roughly 73%. Per the germline V gene, CDR1 is LNHDA and CDR2 is SQIVND (reference sequence). V dropped 6 bases and J dropped 6 bases, with 11 bases sitting between them. The CDR3 extends over 13 amino acids. The sample is drawn from a study of T cells in Graves' hyperthyroidism and ophthalmopathy.

The sequence was collected from a woman between 50 and 59 years old with Graves' hyperthyroidism that later progressed to Graves' ophthalmopathy. The genes are TRBV19 and TRBJ2-2, with a possible D match to TRBD1 (5 bases). The specimen sequenced was blood. Written as DNA, the CDR3 is TGTGCCAGTAGAAAGGGGTTCGCCGGGGAGCTGTTTTTT. Translation: CASRKGFAGELFF.